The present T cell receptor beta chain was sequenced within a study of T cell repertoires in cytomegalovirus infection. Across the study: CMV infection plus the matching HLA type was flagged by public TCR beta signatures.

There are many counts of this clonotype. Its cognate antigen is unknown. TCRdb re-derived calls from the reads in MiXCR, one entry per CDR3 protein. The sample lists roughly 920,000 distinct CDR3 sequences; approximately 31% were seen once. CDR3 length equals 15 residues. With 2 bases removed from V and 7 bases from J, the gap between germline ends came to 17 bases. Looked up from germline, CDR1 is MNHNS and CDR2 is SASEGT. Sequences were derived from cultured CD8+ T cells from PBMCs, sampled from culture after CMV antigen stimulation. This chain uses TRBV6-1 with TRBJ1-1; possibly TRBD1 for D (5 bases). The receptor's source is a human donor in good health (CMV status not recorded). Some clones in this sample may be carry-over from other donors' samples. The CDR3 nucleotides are TGTGCCAGCAGTGAAATAGGTGTGGGGGTGCATGAAGCTTTCTTT. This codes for CASSEIGVGVHEAFF.